This T cell receptor (beta chain) was captured in a study of beta chain features in type 1 diabetes. Broader study findings: At VDJ recombination sites, type 1 diabetes patients had fewer insertions and more deleted nucleotides. Researchers reported that naive, central memory and Treg TCRB repertoires appeared more similar in patients than in healthy donors. Shorter TCRB CDR3s, moderately but significantly so, were found in Type 1 diabetes patients in all four CD4+ subsets.

Since all of the isolated RNA was reverse transcribed, expressed TCRB transcripts were what got sequenced. Clones were sequenced by immunoSEQ multiplex PCR, and TCRdb holds only the in-frame ones, with some missing. The sample lists some 120,000 clones; 15% to 20% were seen once. V was clipped by 4 bases and J by 0 bases, with 17 bases between them. Germline CDR1 reads SGHRS; CDR2 reads YFSETQ. The CDR3 contains 16 residues. CD45RO/CCR7/CD25/CD127/CD95/CD27 separated CD4+ naive, central memory, regulatory and stem cell-like memory cells by sorting. This clone appeared many times. The antigen is unknown.

V and J are TRBV5-1 and TRBJ2-7; D is unclear. The source is a man younger than 35 with type 1 diabetes. Sequenced sample: central memory CD4+ T cells from blood. CDR3 residues: CASSHASGHSSYEQYF. CDR3 sequence (DNA): TGCGCCAGCAGCCACGCCTCTGGCCATTCCTCCTACGAGCAGTACTTC.